The 21 T cell receptor beta chains given below trace back to one sample, sequenced in a study of blood T cell repertoires in COVID-19. Clones were sequenced by immunoSEQ multiplex PCR, and TCRdb holds only the in-frame ones, with some missing. This sample has about 280,000 clones, with approximately 81% found just once. Sequencing was done on a sample of PBMCs or T cells enriched from blood (not recorded which). The receptors come from a woman aged 45-65 years who had recovered from COVID-19.

The gene calls are TRBV21-1 and TRBJ1-4; the table assigns TRBD1, which was not confirmed against the DNA. TRBV21-1 has pseudogene status. The CDR3 runs 15 residues. CDR3 sequence: CASSISRGSNEKLFF. As DNA, the CDR3 is TGTGCCAGCAGCATCTCCAGGGGTTCTAATGAAAAACTGTTTTTT.

The chain carries TRBV30 and TRBJ2-7; 7 bases match TRBD1. This CDR3 spans 16 amino acids. J was trimmed by 3 bases and V by 4 bases; bases with no gene match: 15. CDR1 GTSNPN and CDR2 SVGIG come from the germline V gene (reference sequence). The CDR3 DNA follows: TGTGCCTGGACACGGGACAGCTTAGATTTCAGCTACGAGCAGTACTTC. Protein product: CAWTRDSLDFSYEQYF.

The rearrangement links TRBV7-3 to TRBJ2-3, with 10 bases aligning to TRBD1. CDR1 and CDR2 from the germline V gene are SGHTA and FQGTGA. V was pared by 5 bases and J by 5 bases, with 7 bases of the junction left unmatched. CDR3 length equals 15 residues. The CDR3, as DNA: TGTGCCAGCAGCCCCGGGACAGGGGATCGAGATACGCAGTATTTT. Translation: CASSPGTGDRDTQYF.

The J gene is TRBJ1-2, the V gene TRBV28; TRBD1 aligns across 7 bases. The J segment lost 7 bases and the V segment lost 2 bases, leaving 7 bases of the junction unmatched. Germline assignment: CDR1 MDHEN and CDR2 SYDVKM. This CDR3 has 14 amino acids. CDR3 nucleotide sequence: TGTGCCAGCAGTTTAACTACAGGGGCCACTGGCTACACCTTC. Translating it yields CASSLTTGATGYTF.

The V and J genes are TRBV29-1 and TRBJ2-7; 9 bases agree with TRBD2. Germline CDR1 is SQVTM and CDR2 is ANQGSEA. V lost 4 bases and J lost 6; bases outside the gene matches: 7. This CDR3 has 13 amino acids. The CDR3: CSVGSLAGFEQYF. CDR3 DNA: TGCAGCGTTGGTAGTCTAGCGGGATTCGAGCAGTACTTC.

This chain joins TRBV19 and TRBJ1-2; TRBD1 is a possible D gene (5 bases). The CDR3 loop spans 15 amino acids. The germline V and J ends were trimmed by 5 bases and 6 bases, with 19 bases remaining between them. Germline-derived CDR1 and CDR2 are LNHDA and SQIVND (reference sequence). The CDR3 DNA reads as TGTGCCAGTAGTGGGATAATCGGGGGATCCGATGGCTACACCTTC. This gives the protein CASSGIIGGSDGYTF.

The V gene is TRBV5-1, the J gene TRBJ1-4; TRBD1 is a possible D gene (5 bases). This CDR3 comprises 16 residues. V was trimmed by 0 bases and J by 3 bases, leaving 12 bases between them. Germline V gene data show CDR1 as SGHRS and CDR2 as YFSETQ. In nucleotides, the CDR3 is TGCGCCAGCAGCTTGGAACGGGCAGGGCCTAATGAAAAACTGTTTTTT. It is translated as CASSLERAGPNEKLFF.

J is TRBJ1-6 and V is TRBV3-1 (or the pseudogene TRBV3-2), with 7 nucleotides matching TRBD1. The J segment lost 5 bases and the V segment lost 3 bases, leaving 1 base of the junction unmatched. Germline CDR1 and CDR2: LGHDT and YNNKEL (reference sequence). The CDR3 extends over 14 amino acids. The CDR3 nucleotides are TGTGCCAGCAGCCACCAGGGGGATAATTCACCCCTCCACTTT. Protein product: CASSHQGDNSPLHF.

This clone was recorded a few times. This chain uses TRBV4-1 with TRBJ1-6; 8 positions agree with TRBD1. Trimming cost V 4 bases and J 7 bases; bases outside gene matches: 12. The CDR3 is 17 amino acids. In germline, CDR1 is MGHRA, CDR2 YSYEKL. The CDR3 coding sequence is TGCGCCAGCAGCCTCAGCGCGACAGGGGATGGAAATTCACCCCTCCACTTT. It encodes CASSLSATGDGNSPLHF.

This chain connects TRBV4-1 to TRBJ1-2; possible D gene TRBD1, 5 bases. In germline, CDR1 is MGHRA, CDR2 YSYEKL. This CDR3 is 16 amino acids long. V lost 0 bases to trimming and J lost 4 bases, with 15 bases between them. Here the CDR3 reads CASSQDRRGTLYGYTF. The CDR3, as DNA: TGCGCCAGCAGCCAAGATCGGCGGGGGACCCTCTATGGCTACACCTTC.

J is TRBJ2-5 and V is TRBV5-1; 11 bases agree with TRBD2. CDR3 length: 15 residues. CDR1 and CDR2 (germline): SGHRS, YFSETQ. J gave up 1 base and V 7 bases, and 6 bases lay outside the gene matches. CDR3 sequence: CASGYSGRVQETQYF. The CDR3 coding sequence is TGCGCCAGCGGATATAGCGGGAGGGTCCAAGAGACCCAGTACTTC.

This chain uses TRBV4-2 with TRBJ1-1; 9 bases are a match to TRBD1. CDR1 LGHNA and CDR2 YNFKEQ come from the germline V gene. J gave up 5 bases and V 4 bases, and 5 bases lay outside the gene matches. The CDR3 runs to 14 residues. CDR3 sequence (DNA): TGTGCCAGCAGCCTCGAGACAGGGGGTACTGAAGCTTTCTTT. Translated, it gives CASSLETGGTEAFF.

V is TRBV29-1 and J is TRBJ1-3, with 7 bases that match TRBD1. The CDR3 has 13 amino acids. J lost 4 bases, V lost 7 bases, and 7 bases had no gene match. The germline CDR1 and CDR2 sequences are SQVTM and ANQGSEA. The CDR3 region is CSGKTGLGNTIYF. The DNA of the CDR3 is TGCAGCGGCAAGACAGGGCTCGGAAACACCATATATTTT.

The V and J genes are TRBV11-2 and TRBJ2-6; maybe TRBD1 (6 bases). The CDR3 spans 17 residues. Germline-derived CDR1 and CDR2 are SGHAT and FQNNGV. V lost 7 bases, J lost 1 base, and 17 bases lay in between. The CDR3 region is CASTLSGTTSGANVLTF. Written as DNA, the CDR3 is TGTGCCAGCACCCTATCCGGGACAACTTCTGGGGCCAACGTCCTGACTTTC.

The CDR3 spells CASSPRTSGSHEQYF. In DNA form, the CDR3 reads TGTGCCAGCTCACCAAGGACTAGCGGGAGCCACGAGCAGTACTTC. The rearrangement uses TRBV18 and TRBJ2-7; 13 bases match TRBD2. J gave up 5 bases and V 2 bases, and 3 bases lay outside the gene matches. The CDR3 is made up of 15 amino acids. Per the germline V gene, CDR1 is KGHSH and CDR2 is LQKENI.

This clone was recorded a few times. This chain connects TRBV18 to TRBJ1-1; no clear D gene. CDR1 KGHSH and CDR2 LQKENI come from the germline V gene. Between the trimmed V and J ends, which lost 2 bases and 5 bases, there was a span of 15 bases. The CDR3 loop spans 15 amino acids. CDR3: CASSPSDSGWTEAFF. CDR3 nucleotides: TGTGCCAGCTCACCATCCGATTCGGGATGGACTGAAGCTTTCTTT.

The chain is built from TRBV6-5 and TRBJ1-5; possible D gene TRBD1, 6 bases. CDR3 size: 12 residues. Trimming removed 6 bases at V and 8 bases at J, with 11 bases between. The germline V gene encodes CDR1 MNHEY and CDR2 SVGAGI. This CDR3 reads CASRQGEEPQHF. The CDR3 coding sequence is TGTGCCAGCAGACAGGGAGAAGAGCCCCAGCATTTT.

The chain joins TRBV30 to TRBJ1-5, with D unclear. V shed 3 bases and J shed 1 base, with 10 bases lying between them. The CDR3 runs 14 residues. Germline-derived CDR1 and CDR2 are GTSNPN and SVGIG (reference sequence). The CDR3, as DNA: TGTGCCTGGAGCCGACGGGGAAGCAATCAGCCCCAGCATTTT. Its translation is CAWSRRGSNQPQHF.

The J gene is TRBJ2-3, the V gene TRBV10-3; 8 bases line up with TRBD2. The ends lost 3 bases at V and 5 bases at J; junction bases unmatched: 10. The CDR3 contains 16 residues. Germline values: CDR1 ENHRY, CDR2 SYGVKD. The CDR3 protein is CAISDPPGGHKDTQYF. Here the CDR3 DNA reads TGTGCCATCAGTGACCCCCCGGGGGGGCATAAAGATACGCAGTATTTT.

This clone was seen once. The gene calls are TRBV4-3 and TRBJ2-3; the match to TRBD2 covers 7 bases. V trimming: 3 bases; J trimming: 4 bases; junction bases outside the gene matches: 13. CDR1 is LGHNA and CDR2 is YSLEER in the germline V gene. The CDR3 runs 17 residues. The CDR3 DNA reads TGCGCCAGCAGCCAGGGAGCGGCGGGAGTTGGGGCAGATACGCAGTATTTT. Protein sequence: CASSQGAAGVGADTQYF.

The rearrangement links TRBV10-3 to TRBJ2-4; 10 nucleotides match TRBD1. Germline loops: CDR1 ENHRY, CDR2 SYGVKD. Germline trimming cut 2 bases from V and 0 bases from J; bases unmatched to any gene: 7. The CDR3 loop spans 18 amino acids. CDR3 DNA: TGTGCCATCAGTGAGGGACAGGGGGGACAACTAGCCAAAAACATTCAGTACTTC. Translating gives CAISEGQGGQLAKNIQYF.